The 21 T cell receptor beta chains below all came from one sample that was sequenced in a study of shared clonotypes between healthy human individuals. The data were produced by immunoSEQ multiplex PCR, yet TCRdb's version contains in-frame clones alone and is incomplete. The table includes approximately 600,000 clones, around 96% detected once. Positive CCR7 selection of CD45RO-negative cells yielded the naive CD8 cells, and terminally differentiated effector memory CD45RA+ cells were excluded. The specimen was naive CD8+ T cells sorted from blood. These receptors all come from a woman younger than 45 in good health.

The rearrangement joins TRBV27 to TRBJ2-3; D could derive from TRBD1 or TRBD2 (5 bases each). Germline CDR1 and CDR2: MNHEY and SMNVEV (reference sequence). The CDR3 runs 13 residues. V gave up 5 bases and J gave up 5 bases, with 11 bases separating them. This CDR3 reads CASSPGTGDTQYF. CDR3 nucleotide sequence: TGTGCCAGCAGTCCCGGGACGGGAGATACGCAGTATTTT.

The count of this clone is one. This chain links TRBV7-8 with TRBJ2-5, with D possibly being TRBD1 or TRBD2 (5 bases each). There are 16 residues in the CDR3. Per germline, CDR1 SGHVS and CDR2 FQNEAQ. The germline V and J ends were trimmed by 4 bases and 2 bases, with 17 bases remaining between them. CDR3 sequence (DNA): TGTGCCAGCAGCTGGCCCCGGGGCCAGAATCAAGAGACCCAGTACTTC. It is translated as CASSWPRGQNQETQYF.

This sequence joins TRBV7-7 and TRBJ2-7; tentatively, D is TRBD2 (6 bases). CDR3 length equals 14 residues. The V end lost 2 bases, the J end lost 7 bases, and 15 bases lay between the germline ends. Germline-derived CDR1 and CDR2 are SSHAT and FNYEAQ (reference sequence). CDR3 DNA sequence: TGTGCCAGCAGCTTAAGTGCGGGGTCTGAGGAGCAGTACTTC. Protein: CASSLSAGSEEQYF.

V usage is TRBV2 and J usage is TRBJ2-7, with D tentatively TRBD1 (8 bases). V lost 9 bases and J 2 bases, leaving 17 bases between the germline ends. Germline V gene lookup returns CDR1 SNHLY and CDR2 FYNNEI. The CDR3 sequence is 14 residues long. In DNA form, the CDR3 reads TGTGCCAGACAGGATACAGGGGGGGCCTACGAGCAGTACTTC. Amino acids: CARQDTGGAYEQYF.

V usage is TRBV11-2 and J usage is TRBJ1-2; D not certain. Per the germline V gene, CDR1 is SGHAT and CDR2 is FQNNGV. There are 16 residues in the CDR3. With 1 base removed from V and 0 bases from J, the gap between germline ends came to 12 bases. CDR3 sequence: CASSLVPARSNYGYTF. As DNA, the CDR3 is TGTGCCAGCAGCTTAGTCCCCGCTCGTTCTAACTATGGCTACACCTTC.

This sequence joins TRBV7-2 and TRBJ2-3, with 8 bases identical to TRBD2. V lost 1 base to trimming and J lost 5 bases; unmatched junction nucleotides: 14. This CDR3 has 18 amino acids. Germline lookup yields CDR1 SGHTA and CDR2 FQGNSA. CDR3 loop: CASSLVGPGGPVKDTQYF. CDR3 DNA: TGTGCCAGCAGCTTAGTCGGACCGGGAGGGCCAGTAAAAGATACGCAGTATTTT.

The V call is TRBV5-6, the J call TRBJ2-5; 8 bases align to TRBD1. TRBJ2-7 explains the end of the DNA better; the J call may be wrong. The CDR3 is 13 amino acids. CDR1 and CDR2 (germline): SGHDT, YYEEEE. The DNA for the CDR3 is TGTGCCAGCTTCGGACAGGGTGTCCACGAGCAGTACTTC. Translation gives CASFGQGVHEQYF.

The chain links TRBV21-1 to TRBJ2-5. The J call is doubtful: the DNA matches TRBJ2-7 better. TRBV21-1 is labeled a pseudogene. The CDR3 totals 16 residues. This CDR3 is CASSNSRADGTYEQYF. CDR3 in DNA: TGTGCCAGCAGCAACAGTCGGGCGGACGGTACCTACGAGCAGTACTTC.

The chain carries TRBV6-1 and TRBJ2-5, with D maybe TRBD2 (6 bases). Germline values: CDR1 MNHNS, CDR2 SASEGT. The CDR3 extends over 15 amino acids. The germline V and J ends were trimmed by 2 bases and 2 bases, with 12 bases remaining between them. The CDR3 region has the DNA TGTGCCAGCAGTGAATCGCGGGGCCTTCAAGAGACCCAGTACTTC. It codes for CASSESRGLQETQYF.

The CDR3 is CASKTGEGTGELFF. The CDR3, as DNA: TGTGCCAGTAAAACGGGAGAGGGAACCGGGGAGCTGTTTTTT. The rearrangement links TRBV19 to TRBJ2-2; tentative D call: TRBD2 (6 bases). Germline V CDR1 and CDR2: LNHDA, SQIVND (reference sequence). This CDR3 is built from 14 residues. With 7 bases removed from V and 5 bases from J, the gap between germline ends came to 14 bases.

This rearrangement joins TRBV7-6 to TRBJ2-7; TRBD1 matches 8 bases. Trimming took 3 bases from V and 5 from J; bases not matched to a gene: 6. CDR3 size: 14 residues. Germline V gene data show CDR1 as SGHVS and CDR2 as FNYEAQ. The CDR3 region has the DNA TGTGCCAGCAGCTTCGGACAGGGTAGCGACGAGCAGTACTTC. Residues: CASSFGQGSDEQYF.

The rearrangement links TRBV27 to TRBJ2-5; 8 nucleotides line up with TRBD1. The better agreement between TRBJ2-7 and the DNA end casts doubt on the J call. The CDR3 extends over 15 amino acids. The V gene's germline CDR1 is MNHEY and CDR2 SMNVEV (reference sequence). The CDR3 region has the DNA TGTGCCAGCAGTGCCGGGACAGGAGTTCCCTACGAGCAGTACTTC. It codes for CASSAGTGVPYEQYF.

A word on this clone: Germline and junction disagree at one end, which may indicate a read error. This chain joins TRBV28 and TRBJ1-2; no firm D call. CDR3 length: 11 residues. Germline V gene data show CDR1 as MDHEN and CDR2 as SYDVKM. CDR3 region: CASSVRNSPDF. Written as DNA, the CDR3 is TGTGCCAGCAGCGTACGAAACAGTCCGGACTTC.

The sample holds one count of this clone. CDR3 sequence (DNA): TGTGCCAGCAGCGAGACAGGGGTTCTCTACAATGAGCAGTTCTTC. Translated, it gives CASSETGVLYNEQFF. The J gene is TRBJ2-1, the V gene TRBV21-1; TRBD1 was called by the table and not checked on the DNA. TRBV21-1 is labeled a pseudogene. The CDR3 extends over 15 amino acids.

In nucleotides, the CDR3 is TGTGCCAGCAGTACCGGGACAGGGGGTGGCTACACCTTC. Translated, it gives CASSTGTGGGYTF. This rearrangement joins TRBV27 to TRBJ1-2, with 11 bases aligning to TRBD1. This CDR3 spans 13 amino acids. The V and J ends lost 5 bases and 7 bases, in that order; junction bases with no gene match: 3. Germline values: CDR1 MNHEY, CDR2 SMNVEV (reference sequence).

In this sample, this clone turned up once. The V and J genes are TRBV27 and TRBJ1-1; 8 positions match TRBD1. Germline trimming cut 6 bases from V and 0 bases from J; bases unmatched to any gene: 15. The CDR3 is 18 amino acids. Looked up from germline, CDR1 is MNHEY and CDR2 is SMNVEV (reference sequence). This CDR3 reads CASSPQGAGPPVNTEAFF. CDR3 nucleotides: TGTGCCAGCAGCCCCCAGGGGGCAGGACCACCGGTGAACACTGAAGCTTTCTTT.

This rearrangement joins TRBV27 to TRBJ2-5; no reliable D call. The J call may not be correct, given that the DNA end is closer to TRBJ2-7. The CDR3 spans 15 residues. The germline V gene encodes CDR1 MNHEY and CDR2 SMNVEV (reference sequence). The CDR3 is CASSLTQARNYEQYF. The CDR3 nucleotides read TGTGCCAGCAGTTTAACGCAGGCAAGGAACTACGAGCAGTACTTC.

This clone was seen once. This chain connects TRBV25-1 to TRBJ2-2; no reliable D call. The length of the CDR3 is 16 residues. CDR1 is MGHDK and CDR2 is SYGVNS in the germline V gene. V lost 3 bases and J 3 bases, leaving 14 bases between the germline ends. The CDR3 here is CASSELDGTYTGELFF. The CDR3 DNA reads as TGTGCCAGCAGTGAGCTCGACGGAACTTACACCGGGGAGCTGTTTTTT.

The J gene is TRBJ2-7, the V gene TRBV6-5, with 7 nucleotides matching TRBD2. Germline assignment: CDR1 MNHEY and CDR2 SVGAGI. CDR3 size: 16 residues. J lost 2 bases, V lost 2 bases, and 9 bases had no gene match. In DNA form, the CDR3 reads TGTGCCAGCAGTTACGATTTTGGGACTAAACCCTACGAGCAGTACTTC. As protein: CASSYDFGTKPYEQYF.

The rearrangement joins TRBV7-9 to TRBJ2-7, with D perhaps TRBD2 (6 bases). V was clipped by 3 bases and J by 0 bases, with 18 bases between them. The germline gives CDR1 SEHNR, CDR2 FQNEAQ (reference sequence). This CDR3 comprises 17 residues. The CDR3 DNA sequence: TGTGCCAGCAGCTTTTTAGAACTAGCCGATAACTCCTACGAGCAGTACTTC. Protein: CASSFLELADNSYEQYF.

The gene calls are TRBV27 and TRBJ2-2; 9 bases fit TRBD2. Germline lookup yields CDR1 MNHEY and CDR2 SMNVEV (reference sequence). The CDR3 contains 16 residues. V shed 6 bases and J 5 bases; nucleotides not matched to a gene: 10. CDR3: CASSLPSGIYTGELFF. The CDR3 DNA reads as TGTGCCAGCAGCTTACCTAGCGGGATCTATACCGGGGAGCTGTTTTTT.